The 15 T cell receptor beta chains given below trace back to one sample, sequenced in a study of blood T cell repertoires in COVID-19 (dated by TCRdb to 2019 to 2021). Library generation was performed with the immunoSEQ multiplex PCR assay. TCRdb limited this immuneACCESS table to in-frame rearrangements with V and J called. A share of clones is missing; checked studies link under half to unresolved V genes, and the rest is unexplained. A total of about 310,000 clones appear in this sample, roughly 85% of them only once. Together, the top ten hold over 1.5% of the sample. Sequencing was performed on PBMCs or T cells enriched from blood (not recorded which). Receptor source: a woman in her twenties or thirties who had been exposed to COVID-19.

This rearrangement joins TRBV4-3 to TRBJ1-1; 7 nucleotides align to TRBD1. Germline CDR1 and CDR2: LGHNA and YSLEER. The V and J ends lost 2 bases and 4 bases, in that order; junction bases with no gene match: 7. The CDR3 loop spans 15 amino acids. The CDR3 loop is CASSQSTGPGTEAFF. The DNA of the CDR3 is TGCGCCAGCAGCCAATCGACAGGGCCGGGCACTGAAGCTTTCTTT.

The chain uses TRBV24-1 and TRBJ1-5, with 11 bases identical to TRBD1. This CDR3 has 15 residues. After removal of 7 bases from V and 5 bases from J, the junction contained 6 bases not matched to a gene. Germline V CDR1 and CDR2: KGHDR, SFDVKD. The DNA for the CDR3 is TGTGCCACCAGCCCCGGGACAGGGGGAGATCAGCCCCAGCATTTT. It is translated as CATSPGTGGDQPQHF.

The chain recombines TRBV11-3 with TRBJ2-7; 7 bases align to TRBD1. The CDR3 loop spans 15 amino acids. V trimming: 1 base; J trimming: 6 bases; junction bases outside the gene matches: 9. CDR1 SGHNT and CDR2 YENEEA come from the germline V gene. CDR3 nucleotides: TGTGCCAGCAGCTTAGGGGCGGACAGGTTGAGCGAGCAGTACTTC. It codes for CASSLGADRLSEQYF.

This chain links TRBV28 with TRBJ1-2, with 7 bases identical to TRBD1. Germline V gives CDR1 MDHEN, CDR2 SYDVKM. V lost 8 bases and J lost 6; bases outside the gene matches: 15. CDR3 size: 15 residues. The CDR3 reads CASGFRRDSTNGYTF. CDR3 nucleotide sequence: TGTGCCAGCGGCTTTAGGAGGGACAGTACCAATGGCTACACCTTC.

The gene calls are TRBV30 and TRBJ1-5; TRBD1 agrees at 7 bases. From germline, CDR1 is GTSNPN and CDR2 SVGIG (reference sequence). The ends lost 1 base at V and 4 bases at J; junction bases unmatched: 7. The CDR3 covers 15 residues. CDR3 in DNA: TGTGCCTGGAGTGGGAGGGGGCAGGGTAATCAGCCCCAGCATTTT. Encoded protein: CAWSGRGQGNQPQHF.

This clone has only one observation. This chain links TRBV14 with TRBJ1-2; D is unclear. The CDR3 extends over 16 amino acids. The germline CDR1 and CDR2 sequences are SGHDN and FVKESK. Trimming left V 0 bases short and J 2 bases short, with 13 bases between. The CDR3 bases are TGTGCCAGCAGCCAAGATCGCGCCGCGGGGAACTATGGCTACACCTTC. Its translation is CASSQDRAAGNYGYTF. The variable domain in full, with the rest retrieved from reference TRBV14 and TRBJ1-2, is EAGVTQFPSHSVIEKGQTVTLRCDPISGHDNLYWYRRVMGKEIKFLLHFVKESKQDESGMPNNRFLAERTGGTYSTLKVQPAELEDSGVYFCASSQDRAAGNYGYTFGSGTRLTVV.

Of note for this clone: The sample carries other DNA sequences with the same CDR3. CDR3 protein: CASSVEQGGTEAFF. Written as DNA, the CDR3 is TGTGCCAGCAGCGTAGAGCAGGGAGGAACTGAAGCTTTCTTT. The chain employs TRBV9 and TRBJ1-1; tentative D call: TRBD1 (5 bases). CDR1 is SGDLS and CDR2 is YYNGEE in the germline V gene. This CDR3 is 14 amino acids long. V was clipped by 0 bases and J by 5 bases, with 11 bases between them.

About this clone itself: The same CDR3 is also encoded by other DNA sequences in this sample. The chain couples TRBV2 to TRBJ1-4; TRBD1 aligns across 8 bases. CDR1 is SNHLY, CDR2 FYNNEI, per germline. J gave up 6 bases and V 6 bases, and 6 bases lay outside the gene matches. The CDR3 sequence is 14 residues long. CDR3: CASSEDRVYEKLFF. The CDR3 bases are TGTGCCAGCAGCGAGGACAGGGTGTATGAAAAACTGTTTTTT.

The chain links TRBV3-1 (or the pseudogene TRBV3-2) to TRBJ1-2; no clear D. Trimming stripped 0 bases from V and 4 bases from J, with 9 bases between. Germline-derived CDR1 and CDR2 are LGHDT and YNNKEL (reference sequence). The CDR3 totals 14 residues. As DNA, the CDR3 is TGTGCCAGCAGCCAAGAGGCAGGCTTCTATGGCTACACCTTC. Translating gives CASSQEAGFYGYTF.

This clone occurred a few times. The chain uses TRBV2 and TRBJ2-7, with a possible D match to TRBD2 (5 bases). With 10 bases removed from V and 2 bases from J, the gap between germline ends came to 15 bases. The CDR3 runs 13 residues. The germline CDR1 and CDR2 sequences are SNHLY and FYNNEI. Written as DNA, the CDR3 is TGTGCCATTTTGGTGGCGGGTACCTACGAGCAGTACTTC. This encodes CAILVAGTYEQYF.

The rearrangement joins TRBV19 to TRBJ2-7, with D maybe TRBD1 (6 bases). Germline CDR1 reads LNHDA; CDR2 reads SQIVND (reference sequence). This CDR3 comprises 15 residues. V shed 5 bases and J shed 2 bases, with 16 bases lying between them. This CDR3 reads CASSLSPGAAYEQYF. The CDR3 DNA reads as TGTGCCAGTAGTCTCTCACCAGGGGCGGCCTACGAGCAGTACTTC.

The chain links TRBV28 to TRBJ1-2, with 11 bases aligning to TRBD1. The CDR3 sequence is 14 residues long. CDR1 and CDR2 from the germline V gene are MDHEN and SYDVKM. V gave up 4 bases and J gave up 8 bases; unmatched junction bases: 6. The CDR3 here is CASSSWGQGEGYTF. CDR3 sequence (DNA): TGTGCCAGCAGTTCTTGGGGACAGGGGGAAGGCTACACCTTC.

The chain links TRBV7-9 to TRBJ1-2, with D uncertain. The ends were cut back, 5 bases at V and 4 bases at J, with 14 bases in the middle. Looked up from germline, CDR1 is SEHNR and CDR2 is FQNEAQ (reference sequence). The length of the CDR3 is 14 residues. The CDR3 region is CASSPNDTPYGYTF. The CDR3, as DNA: TGTGCCAGCAGCCCGAACGACACTCCCTATGGCTACACCTTC.

This clone occurred many times. CDR3 region: CATSDPDRGYRNEQFF. In DNA, the CDR3 is TGTGCCACCAGTGATCCCGACAGGGGATACAGGAATGAGCAGTTCTTC. V usage is TRBV24-1 and J usage is TRBJ2-1; TRBD1 aligns across 8 bases. Germline V lookup: CDR1 KGHDR, CDR2 SFDVKD. V shed 3 bases, J shed 7 bases, and the junction held 10 bases outside the gene matches. The CDR3 consists of 16 residues.

V gene TRBV6-5 combines with J gene TRBJ1-6; TRBD1 might be the D (6 bases). The CDR3 consists of 15 residues. The germline gives CDR1 MNHEY, CDR2 SVGAGI. Trimming removed 0 bases from V and 7 bases from J, with 10 bases in between. CDR3 coding DNA: TGTGCCAGCAGTTACTCACAGGGCAACAATTCACCCCTCCACTTT. Translation gives CASSYSQGNNSPLHF.